This T cell receptor (beta chain) was recovered during a study of identical twins. TCRdb re-derived calls from the 5' RACE reads in MiXCR, one entry per CDR3 protein. The sample has over 500,000 distinct CDR3 sequences, less than 25% seen once. Germline CDR1 reads DFQATT; CDR2 reads SNEGSKA (reference sequence). The V and J ends lost 1 base and 0 bases, in that order; junction bases with no gene match: 5. The CDR3 spans 17 residues. The sample was also linked to a second study, of T cells expressing NK-cell markers.

The specimen was CD4+ T cells sorted from blood. The chain couples TRBV20-1 to TRBJ2-6; 8 bases fit TRBD1. This clonotype was sampled from a woman in her late teens or twenties in good health. As DNA, the CDR3 is TGCAGTGCTAGAGGGCAGGGGGCTCACTCTGGGGCCAACGTCCTGACTTTC. Translation: CSARGQGAHSGANVLTF.